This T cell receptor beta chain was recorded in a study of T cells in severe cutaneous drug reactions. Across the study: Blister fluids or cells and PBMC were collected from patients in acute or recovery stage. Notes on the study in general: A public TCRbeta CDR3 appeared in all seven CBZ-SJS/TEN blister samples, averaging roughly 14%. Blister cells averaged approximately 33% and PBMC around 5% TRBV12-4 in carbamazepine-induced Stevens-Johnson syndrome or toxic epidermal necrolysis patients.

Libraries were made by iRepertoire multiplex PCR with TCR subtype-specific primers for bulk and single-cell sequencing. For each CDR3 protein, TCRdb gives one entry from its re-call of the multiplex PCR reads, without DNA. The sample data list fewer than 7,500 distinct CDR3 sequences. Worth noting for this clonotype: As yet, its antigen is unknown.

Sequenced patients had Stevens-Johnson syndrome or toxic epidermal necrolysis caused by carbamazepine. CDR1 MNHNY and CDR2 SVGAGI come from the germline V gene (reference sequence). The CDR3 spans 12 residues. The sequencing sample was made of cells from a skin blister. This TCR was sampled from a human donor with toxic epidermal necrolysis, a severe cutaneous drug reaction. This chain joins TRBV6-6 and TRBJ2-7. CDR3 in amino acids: CASSHSDGEQYF.